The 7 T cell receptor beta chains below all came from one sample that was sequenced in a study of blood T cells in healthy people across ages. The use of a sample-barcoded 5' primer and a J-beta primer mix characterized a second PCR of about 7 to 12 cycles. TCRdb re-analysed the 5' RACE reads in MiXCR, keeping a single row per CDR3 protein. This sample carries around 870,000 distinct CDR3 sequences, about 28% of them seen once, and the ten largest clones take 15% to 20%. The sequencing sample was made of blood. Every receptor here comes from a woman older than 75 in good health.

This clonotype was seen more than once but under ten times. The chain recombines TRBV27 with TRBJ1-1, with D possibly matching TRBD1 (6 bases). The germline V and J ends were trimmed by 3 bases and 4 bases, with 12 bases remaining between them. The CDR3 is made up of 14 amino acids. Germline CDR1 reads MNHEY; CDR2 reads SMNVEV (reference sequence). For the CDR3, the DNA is TGTGCCAGCAGTTTCGGGACACCCCGCACTGAAGCTTTCTTT. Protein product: CASSFGTPRTEAFF.

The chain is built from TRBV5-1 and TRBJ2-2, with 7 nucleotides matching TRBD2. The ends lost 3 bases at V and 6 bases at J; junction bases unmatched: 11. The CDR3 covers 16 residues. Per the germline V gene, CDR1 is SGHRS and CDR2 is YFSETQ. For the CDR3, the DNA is TGCGCCAGCAGCTCTAAACCAGCGGGAATACCCGGGGAGCTGTTTTTT. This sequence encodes CASSSKPAGIPGELFF. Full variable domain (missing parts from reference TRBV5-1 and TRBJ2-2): KAGVTQTPRYLIKTRGQQVTLSCSPISGHRSVSWYQQTPGQGLQFLFEYFSETQRNKGNFPGRFSGRQFSNSRSEMNVSTLELGDSALYLCASSSKPAGIPGELFFGEGSRLTVL.

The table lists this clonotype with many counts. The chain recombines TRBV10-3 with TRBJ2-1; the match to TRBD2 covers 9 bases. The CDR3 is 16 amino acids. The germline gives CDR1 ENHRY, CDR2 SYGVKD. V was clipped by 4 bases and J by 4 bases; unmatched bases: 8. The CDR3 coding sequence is TGTGCCATCAGTGCGAACCTAGCGGGGTCTTACAATGAGCAGTTCTTC. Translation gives CAISANLAGSYNEQFF.

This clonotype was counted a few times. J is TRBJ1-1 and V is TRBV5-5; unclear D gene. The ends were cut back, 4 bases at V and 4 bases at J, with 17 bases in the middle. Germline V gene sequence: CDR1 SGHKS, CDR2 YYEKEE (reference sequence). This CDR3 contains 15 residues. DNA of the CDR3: TGTGCCAGCAGCGACCTGGCCTCACGGAGCACTGAAGCTTTCTTT. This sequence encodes CASSDLASRSTEAFF.

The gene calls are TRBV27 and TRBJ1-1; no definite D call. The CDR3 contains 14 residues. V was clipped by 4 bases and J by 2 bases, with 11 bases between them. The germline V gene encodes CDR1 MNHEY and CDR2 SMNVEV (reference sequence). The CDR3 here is CASSSILPNTEAFF. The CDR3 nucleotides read TGTGCCAGCAGTTCGATCTTACCCAACACTGAAGCTTTCTTT.

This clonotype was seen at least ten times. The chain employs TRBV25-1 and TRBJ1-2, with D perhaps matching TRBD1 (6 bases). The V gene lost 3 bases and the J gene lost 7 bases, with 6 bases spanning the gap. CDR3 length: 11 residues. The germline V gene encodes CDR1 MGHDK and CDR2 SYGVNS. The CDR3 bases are TGTGCCAGCAGTGAGACAGGTGGCTACACCTTC. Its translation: CASSETGGYTF.

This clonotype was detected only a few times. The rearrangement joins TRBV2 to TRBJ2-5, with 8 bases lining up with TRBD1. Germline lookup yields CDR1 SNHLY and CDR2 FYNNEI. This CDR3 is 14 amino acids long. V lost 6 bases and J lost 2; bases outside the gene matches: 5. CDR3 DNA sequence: TGTGCCAGCAGAAACGACAGGGGACAAGAGACCCAGTACTTC. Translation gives CASRNDRGQETQYF.